This TCR beta chain was profiled in a study of blood T cell repertoires in acute mononucleosis (TCRdb year 2020). Regarding the complete study: Acute-phase samples, which represented the primary response, were collected within 2 weeks of symptom onset. During acute infection, about 2.1% and 1.1% of blood CD8 T cells were made up of mean YVL-BR-specific and GLC-BM-specific cells, respectively. A mean blood EBV load of roughly 4 log10 genome copies per million B cells was observed during acute infection, and a mean blood EBV load of approximately 2.5 was observed at convalescence. Beyond this particular receptor, the publication reports: The cohort comprised only three donors, so group averages rested on very few individuals. For BRLF1 (YVL-BR), TCRalpha CDR3 motifs played a dominant role and TCRbeta a minimal role in TCR repertoire selection. Although only roughly 9.9% of unique acute clonotypes carried over into convalescence, these persisting clonotypes made up most of the response, and the remainder were seemingly replaced by new, diverse de novo clonotypes. Because only a fraction of each donor's blood was analyzed, sampling error might partly account for the low clonotype overlap between the acute and convalescent samples.

Total RNA from at least 9,000 sorted tetramer+ CD8 T cells was reverse transcribed into cDNA for TCR profiling. CDR3 regions were PCR-amplified with primers annealing to V and J regions, and unique molecular identifiers were added to track templates. The immunoSEQ platform, including its sequencing and error-correction standards, was used to profile TCRalpha and TCRbeta chains. As for the original processing: Clonal copy numbers were corrected for sequencing and PCR errors, and IMGT conventions were followed to define CDR3s. Only productive rearrangements were analyzed, using immunoSEQ Analyzer versions 2.0 and 3.0, with gene-pairing frequencies processed further in Microsoft Excel. V-J pairings were visualized as Circos plots, and CDR3 motifs were found with MEME plus a custom motifSearch program. The OLGA algorithm was used to calculate the probability of generation of TCR sequences. Clonotypes seen at both visits were designated persistent, clonotypes seen only acutely were designated nonpersistent, and clonotypes seen only at convalescence were designated de novo. An amino acid clonotype used by more than one donor was defined as a public TCR. TCRdb's version of the immuneACCESS table is confined to in-frame rearrangements and falls short of the full clone set. An unresolved V gene accounts for under half of the shortfall where checked; the remainder is of unknown origin. The V and J calls and clone size are taken from that table; D and trimming were inferred from the DNA. The table for this sample lists 7,000 to 8,000 clones; around a quarter of them were counted only once. Around 30% of the sample comes from the top ten.

This clone was observed at least ten times. Per-base qualities were not stored, and no clone one base away is much larger. Taken from cysteine to phenylalanine, the CDR3 has 15 residues. Left in the record is the CDR3 DNA by itself, 45 bases read in frame from the first base. V gives up 5 bases and J gives up 2 bases, and the segment between their germline ends measures 15 bases. For CDR1 and CDR2, the germline V gene (reference sequence) lists MNHNY and SVGAGI. The label giving this sample's time point can be read as: acute infectious mononucleosis, at clinical presentation within 2 weeks of symptom onset (visit 1). CD8 T cell responses to two immunodominant EBV epitopes, BRLF1 109 (YVL-BR) and BMLF1 280 (GLC-BM), were tracked in the study over primary infection. A positive serum heterophile antibody test and EBV viral capsid antigen-specific IgM indicated primary EBV infection. As a first step, magnetic positive selection (MACS) was used to enrich total CD8 T cells from the PBMCs. A FACSAria III was used to sort live CD3+ CD8+ tetramer+ cells to a purity above 95%. Cell sorting used a PE-conjugated tetramer carrying the BRLF1 109-117 peptide. TCR repertoires of EBV epitope-specific CD8 T cells were deep-sequenced directly ex vivo after tetramer sorting, at acute infection and at convalescence. Donors were a few people aged about 18 to 30 with clinical acute infectious mononucleosis and laboratory evidence of primary EBV infection. Heparinized peripheral blood was drawn at clinical presentation with mononucleosis symptoms and again about 6 months later. PBMCs were isolated by Ficoll-Paque density gradient centrifugation.

The sequencing used EBV YVL epitope tetramer+ CD8+ T cells sorted from PBMCs, collected during acute infectious mononucleosis. Explained via the paper, the cell subset or site label denotes: CD8 T cells binding a tetramer with EBV BRLF1 109-117 peptide (YVL-BR). This TCR derives from a woman aged 18 to 35 with infectious mononucleosis caused by EBV. The chain uses TRBV6-6 and TRBJ1-1; the D gene is unclear. The DNA sequence reads TGTGCCAGCAGTCCCGGACCCCGAGGAAACACTGAAGCTTTCTTT. Its amino acids are CASSPGPRGNTEAFF.